This T cell receptor (beta chain) was identified in a study of blood T cell repertoires in COVID-19. Study in general: T cells, B-cell-depleted T cells, or PBMCs supplied cDNA or gDNA.

Authors' processing steps: Cell counts per sample came from amplifying reference gene primers. Using immunoSEQ multiplex PCR, the repertoire was profiled, and TCRdb retains in-frame clones only, with some absent. V, J and clone size were drawn from that table, and D and trimming were deduced from the DNA. The sample includes some 210,000 clones, roughly four fifths of them seen just once. Material for sequencing was peripheral blood. This receptor was taken from a woman aged 70 to 79 with active or convalescent COVID-19.

In DNA, the CDR3 is TGTGCCAGCAGTAGGACAGTTCTGGAAAAGAAGTACTTC. Residues: CASSRTVLEKKYF. This sequence joins TRBV28 and TRBJ2-7; a weak D match, TRBD1 (6 bases). Looked up from germline, CDR1 is MDHEN and CDR2 is SYDVKM. Trimming left V 5 bases short and J 11 bases short, with 19 bases between. The CDR3 contains 13 residues.